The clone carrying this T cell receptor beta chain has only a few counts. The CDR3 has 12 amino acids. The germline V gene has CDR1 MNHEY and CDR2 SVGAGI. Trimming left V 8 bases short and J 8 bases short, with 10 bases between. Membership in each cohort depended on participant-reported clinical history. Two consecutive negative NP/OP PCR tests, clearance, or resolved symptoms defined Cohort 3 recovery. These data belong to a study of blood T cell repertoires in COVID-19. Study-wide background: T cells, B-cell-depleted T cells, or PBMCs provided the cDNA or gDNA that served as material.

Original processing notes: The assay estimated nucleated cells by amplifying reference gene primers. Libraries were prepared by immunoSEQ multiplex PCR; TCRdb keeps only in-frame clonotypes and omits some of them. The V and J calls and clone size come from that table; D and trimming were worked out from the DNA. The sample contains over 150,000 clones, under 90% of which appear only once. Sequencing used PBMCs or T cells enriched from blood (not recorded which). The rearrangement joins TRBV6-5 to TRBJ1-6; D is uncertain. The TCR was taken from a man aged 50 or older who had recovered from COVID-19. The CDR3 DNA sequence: TGTGCCAGCTGGAGGGTGGATTCACCCCTCCACTTT. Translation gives CASWRVDSPLHF.